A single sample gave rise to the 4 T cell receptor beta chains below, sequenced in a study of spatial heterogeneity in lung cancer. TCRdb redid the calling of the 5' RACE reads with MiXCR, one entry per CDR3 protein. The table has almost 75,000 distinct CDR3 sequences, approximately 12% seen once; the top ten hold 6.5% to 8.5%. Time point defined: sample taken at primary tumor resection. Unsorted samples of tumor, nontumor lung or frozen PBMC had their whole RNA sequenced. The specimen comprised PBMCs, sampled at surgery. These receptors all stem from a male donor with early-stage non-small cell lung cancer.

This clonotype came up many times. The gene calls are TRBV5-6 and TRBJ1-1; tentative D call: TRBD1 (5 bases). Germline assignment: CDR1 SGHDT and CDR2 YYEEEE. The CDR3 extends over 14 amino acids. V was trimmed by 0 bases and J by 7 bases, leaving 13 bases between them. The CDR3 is CASSLAIEGIEAFF. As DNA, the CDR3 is TGTGCCAGCAGCTTGGCGATCGAGGGGATTGAAGCTTTCTTT.

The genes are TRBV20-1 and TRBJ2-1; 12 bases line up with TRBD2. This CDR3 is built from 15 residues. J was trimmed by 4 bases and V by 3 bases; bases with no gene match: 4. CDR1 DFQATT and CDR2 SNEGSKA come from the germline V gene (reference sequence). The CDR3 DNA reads TGCAGTGCTAGGACTAGCGGGAGTTCGTACAATGAGCAGTTCTTC. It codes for CSARTSGSSYNEQFF.

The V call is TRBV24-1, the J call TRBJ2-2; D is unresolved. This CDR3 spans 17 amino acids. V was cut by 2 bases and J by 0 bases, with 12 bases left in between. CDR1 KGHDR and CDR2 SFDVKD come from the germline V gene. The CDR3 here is CATSDSRRATNTGELFF. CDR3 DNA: TGTGCCACCAGTGATTCCCGCCGCGCCACGAACACCGGGGAGCTGTTTTTT.

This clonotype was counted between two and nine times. In DNA, the CDR3 is TGCGCCAGCAGCGATCCGGGACAGGGGGCGGCTCGCTATGGCTACACCTTC. It yields the protein CASSDPGQGAARYGYTF. J is TRBJ1-2 and V is TRBV10-2, with 12 bases identical to TRBD1. Looked up from germline, CDR1 is WSHSY and CDR2 is SAAADI. The CDR3 has 17 amino acids. V gave up 6 bases and J gave up 4 bases; unmatched junction bases: 12.